The following is a T cell receptor beta chain sequence with its context. This sample was included in a study of OX40 agonist ivuxolimab in advanced cancers. The wider study: The diagnoses of dose-escalation patients were hepatocellular carcinoma, melanoma, renal cell or head and neck cancer.

Only in-frame clones appear in the TCRdb table, and some are missing; sequencing was by immunoSEQ multiplex PCR. The sample carries about 52,000 clones, about 82% recorded once. This CDR3 has 15 residues. Germline trimming cut 10 bases from V and 1 base from J; bases unmatched to any gene: 10. Germline-derived CDR1 and CDR2 are SNHLY and FYNNEI. The source was CD4+ or CD8+ T cells sorted from blood, collected in a trial of the OX40 agonist ivuxolimab. This TCR derives from an adult with an advanced solid tumor such as melanoma, head and neck, liver or kidney cancer. The gene calls are TRBV2 and TRBJ2-7; TRBD2 matches at 10 bases. CDR3 coding DNA: TGTGCCACCACGGGGGGACTAGCGAAATCCTACGAGCAGTACTTC. This codes for CATTGGLAKSYEQYF.